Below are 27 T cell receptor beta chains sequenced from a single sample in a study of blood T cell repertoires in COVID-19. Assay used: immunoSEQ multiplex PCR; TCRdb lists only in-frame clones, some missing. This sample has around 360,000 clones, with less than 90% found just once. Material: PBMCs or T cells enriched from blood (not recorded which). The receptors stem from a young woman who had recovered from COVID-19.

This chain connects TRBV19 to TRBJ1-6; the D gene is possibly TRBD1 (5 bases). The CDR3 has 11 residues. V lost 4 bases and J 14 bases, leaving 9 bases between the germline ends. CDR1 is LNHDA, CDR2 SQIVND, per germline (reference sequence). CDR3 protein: CASSTQGSLHF. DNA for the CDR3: TGTGCCAGTAGTACCCAGGGATCCCTCCACTTT.

The DNA for the CDR3 is TGTGCCAGCAGCAGTACTTTCTCCACAGATACGCAGTATTTT. Translating it yields CASSSTFSTDTQYF. This chain uses TRBV5-5 with TRBJ2-3, with no clear D. CDR1 and CDR2 (germline): SGHKS, YYEKEE (reference sequence). Trimming cost V 4 bases and J 2 bases, with 11 bases left between them. This CDR3 has 14 residues. Supplemented by reference TRBV5-5 and TRBJ2-3, the full variable domain reads DAGVTQSPTHLIKTRGQQVTLRCSPISGHKSVSWYQQVLGQGPQFIFQYYEKEERGRGNFPDRFSARQFPNYSSELNVNALLLGDSALYLCASSSTFSTDTQYFGPGTRLTVL.

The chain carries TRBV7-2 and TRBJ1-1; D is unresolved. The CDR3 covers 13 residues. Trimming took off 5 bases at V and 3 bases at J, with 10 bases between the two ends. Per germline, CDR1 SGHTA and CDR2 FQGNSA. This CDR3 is CASSVHGDTEAFF. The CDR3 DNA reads TGTGCCAGCAGCGTTCACGGGGACACTGAAGCTTTCTTT. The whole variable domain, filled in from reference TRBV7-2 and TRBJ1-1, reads GAGVSQSPSNKVTEKGKDVELRCDPISGHTALYWYRQSLGQGLEFLIYFQGNSAPDKSGLPSDRFSAERTGGSVSTLTIQRTQQEDSAVYLCASSVHGDTEAFFGQGTRLTVV.

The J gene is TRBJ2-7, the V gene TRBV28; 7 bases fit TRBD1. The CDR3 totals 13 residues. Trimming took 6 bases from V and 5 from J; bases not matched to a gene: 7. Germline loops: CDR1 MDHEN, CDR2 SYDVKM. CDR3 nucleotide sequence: TGTGCCAGCAGGAAACAGGGGAGCAACGAGCAGTACTTC. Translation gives CASRKQGSNEQYF.

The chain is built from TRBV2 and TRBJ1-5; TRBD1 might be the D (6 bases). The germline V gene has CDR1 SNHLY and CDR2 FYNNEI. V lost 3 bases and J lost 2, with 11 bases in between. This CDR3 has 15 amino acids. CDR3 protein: CASSDRGRGNQPQHF. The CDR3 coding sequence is TGTGCCAGCAGTGATAGGGGGAGGGGCAATCAGCCCCAGCATTTT.

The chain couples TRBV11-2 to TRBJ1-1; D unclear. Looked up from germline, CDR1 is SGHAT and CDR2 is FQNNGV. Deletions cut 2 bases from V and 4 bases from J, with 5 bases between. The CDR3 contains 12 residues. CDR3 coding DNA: TGTGCCAGCAGCTTACACAGCACTGAAGCTTTCTTT. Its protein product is CASSLHSTEAFF.

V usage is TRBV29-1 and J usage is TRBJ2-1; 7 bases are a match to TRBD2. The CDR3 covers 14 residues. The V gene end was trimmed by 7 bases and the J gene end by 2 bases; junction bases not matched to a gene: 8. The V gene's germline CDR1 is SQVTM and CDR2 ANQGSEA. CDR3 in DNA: TGCAGCGGCGGCGGGGGTGCCACCTACAATGAGCAGTTCTTC. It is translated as CSGGGGATYNEQFF.

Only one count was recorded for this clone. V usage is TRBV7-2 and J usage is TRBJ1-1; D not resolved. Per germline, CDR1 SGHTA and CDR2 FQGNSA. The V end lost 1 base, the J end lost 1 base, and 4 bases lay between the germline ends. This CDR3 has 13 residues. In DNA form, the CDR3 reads TGTGCCAGCAGCTTAGTAAAGAACACTGAAGCTTTCTTT. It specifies CASSLVKNTEAFF.

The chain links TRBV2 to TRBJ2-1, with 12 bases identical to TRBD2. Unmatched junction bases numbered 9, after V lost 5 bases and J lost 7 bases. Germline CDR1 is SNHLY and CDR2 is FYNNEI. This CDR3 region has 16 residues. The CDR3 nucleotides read TGTGCCAGCAGTCGACTAGCGGGAGAGTTACTAAATGAGCAGTTCTTC. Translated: CASSRLAGELLNEQFF.

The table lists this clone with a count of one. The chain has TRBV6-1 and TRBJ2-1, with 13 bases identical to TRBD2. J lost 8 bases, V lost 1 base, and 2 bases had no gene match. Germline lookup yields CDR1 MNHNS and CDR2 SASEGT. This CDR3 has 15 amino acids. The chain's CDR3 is CASSEGTSGRHEQFF. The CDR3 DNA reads TGTGCCAGCAGTGAAGGGACTAGCGGGAGACATGAGCAGTTCTTC.

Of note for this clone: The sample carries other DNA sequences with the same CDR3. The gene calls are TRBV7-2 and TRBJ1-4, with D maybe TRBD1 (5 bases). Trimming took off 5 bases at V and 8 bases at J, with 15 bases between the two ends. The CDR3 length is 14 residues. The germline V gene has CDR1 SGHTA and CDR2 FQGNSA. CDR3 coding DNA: TGTGCCAGCAGCCCGGGACGAGGAGGGGAAAAACTGTTTTTT. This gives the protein CASSPGRGGEKLFF.

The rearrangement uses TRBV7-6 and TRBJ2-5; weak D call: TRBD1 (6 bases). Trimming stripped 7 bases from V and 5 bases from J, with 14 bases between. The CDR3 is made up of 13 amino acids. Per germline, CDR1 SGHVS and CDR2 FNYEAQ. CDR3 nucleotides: TGTGCCAGCACCCGTCGAAGGGGGGAGACCCAGTACTTC. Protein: CASTRRRGETQYF.

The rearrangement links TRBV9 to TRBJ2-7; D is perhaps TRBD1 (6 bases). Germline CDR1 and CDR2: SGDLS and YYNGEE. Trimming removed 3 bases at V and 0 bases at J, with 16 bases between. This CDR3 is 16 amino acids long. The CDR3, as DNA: TGTGCCAGCAGCGGGCCAGGGGTCAGGAGCTCCTACGAGCAGTACTTC. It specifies CASSGPGVRSSYEQYF.

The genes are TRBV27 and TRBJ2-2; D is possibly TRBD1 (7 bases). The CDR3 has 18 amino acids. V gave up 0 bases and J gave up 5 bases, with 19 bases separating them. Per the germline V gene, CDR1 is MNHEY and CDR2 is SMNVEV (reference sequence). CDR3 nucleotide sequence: TGTGCCAGCAGTTTATCCCGGACAGGAGGGGCTGGAACCGGGGAGCTGTTTTTT. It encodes CASSLSRTGGAGTGELFF.

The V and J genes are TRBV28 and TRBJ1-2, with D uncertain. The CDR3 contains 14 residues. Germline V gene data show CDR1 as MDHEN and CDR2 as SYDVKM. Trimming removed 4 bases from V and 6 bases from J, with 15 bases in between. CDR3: CASSSDTYIDGYTF. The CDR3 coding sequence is TGTGCCAGCAGTTCTGACACGTATATCGATGGCTACACCTTC.

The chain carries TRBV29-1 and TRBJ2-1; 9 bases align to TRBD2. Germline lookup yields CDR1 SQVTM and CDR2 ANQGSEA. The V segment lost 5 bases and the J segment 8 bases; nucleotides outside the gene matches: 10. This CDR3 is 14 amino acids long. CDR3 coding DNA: TGCAGCGTTAGCGTTAGCGGGAGAGGGGATGAGCAGTTCTTC. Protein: CSVSVSGRGDEQFF.

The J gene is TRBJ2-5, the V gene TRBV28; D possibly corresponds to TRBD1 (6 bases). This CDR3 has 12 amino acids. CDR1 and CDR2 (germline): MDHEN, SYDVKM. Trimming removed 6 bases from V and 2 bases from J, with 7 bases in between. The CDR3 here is CASSGQQETQYF. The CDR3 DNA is TGTGCCAGCAGCGGACAGCAAGAGACCCAGTACTTC.

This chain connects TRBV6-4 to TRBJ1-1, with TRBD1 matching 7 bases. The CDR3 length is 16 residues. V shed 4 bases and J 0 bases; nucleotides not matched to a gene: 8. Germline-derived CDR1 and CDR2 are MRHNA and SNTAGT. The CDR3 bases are TGTGCCAGCAGTGCCCAGAACAGGGGACTGAACACTGAAGCTTTCTTT. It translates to CASSAQNRGLNTEAFF.

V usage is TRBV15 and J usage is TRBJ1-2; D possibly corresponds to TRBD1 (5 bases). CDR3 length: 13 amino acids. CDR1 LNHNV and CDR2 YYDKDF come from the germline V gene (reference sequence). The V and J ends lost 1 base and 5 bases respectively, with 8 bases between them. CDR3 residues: CATSRGQGYGYTF. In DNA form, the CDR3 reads TGTGCCACCAGCAGAGGGCAGGGTTATGGCTACACCTTC.

The CDR3 reads CASSFTEHRESEQYF. CDR3 DNA sequence: TGTGCCAGCAGTTTTACGGAACACAGGGAATCCGAGCAGTACTTC. The rearrangement uses TRBV27 and TRBJ2-7; perhaps TRBD1 as D (6 bases). This CDR3 spans 15 amino acids. The germline V and J ends were trimmed by 3 bases and 6 bases, with 18 bases remaining between them. Germline V CDR1 and CDR2: MNHEY, SMNVEV (reference sequence).

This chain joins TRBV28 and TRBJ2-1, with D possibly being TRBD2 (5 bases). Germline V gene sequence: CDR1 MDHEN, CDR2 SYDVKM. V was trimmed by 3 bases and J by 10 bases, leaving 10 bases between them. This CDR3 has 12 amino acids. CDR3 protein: CASSFYGKEQFF. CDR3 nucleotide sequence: TGTGCCAGCAGTTTTTACGGGAAAGAGCAGTTCTTC.

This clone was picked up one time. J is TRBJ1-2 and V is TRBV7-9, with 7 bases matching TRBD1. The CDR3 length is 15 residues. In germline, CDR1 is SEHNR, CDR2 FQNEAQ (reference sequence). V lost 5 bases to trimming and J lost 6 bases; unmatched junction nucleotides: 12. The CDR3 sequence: CASSPRQGLSDGYTF. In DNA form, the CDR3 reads TGTGCCAGCAGCCCTCGACAGGGTCTGAGCGATGGCTACACCTTC.

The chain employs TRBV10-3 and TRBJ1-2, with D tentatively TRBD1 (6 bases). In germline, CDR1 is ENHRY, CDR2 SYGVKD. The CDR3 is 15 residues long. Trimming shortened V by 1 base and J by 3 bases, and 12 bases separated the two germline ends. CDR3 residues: CAISEWGGEDYGYTF. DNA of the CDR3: TGTGCCATCAGTGAGTGGGGGGGCGAGGACTATGGCTACACCTTC.

The CDR3 DNA reads as TGTGCCAGCAGCATAGATACCGCAGGGACATCTAACTATGGCTACACCTTC. Protein: CASSIDTAGTSNYGYTF. The chain has TRBV5-4 and TRBJ1-2, with TRBD1 as a possible D gene (6 bases). Trimming left V 4 bases short and J 0 bases short, with 19 bases between. The CDR3 runs to 17 residues. The germline V gene has CDR1 SGHNT and CDR2 YYREEE (reference sequence).

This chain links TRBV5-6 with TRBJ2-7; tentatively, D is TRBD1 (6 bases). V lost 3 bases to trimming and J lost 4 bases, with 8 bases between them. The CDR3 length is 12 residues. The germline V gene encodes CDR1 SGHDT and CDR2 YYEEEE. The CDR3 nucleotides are TGTGCCAGCAGCTGGACAGATTACGAGCAGTACTTC. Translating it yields CASSWTDYEQYF.

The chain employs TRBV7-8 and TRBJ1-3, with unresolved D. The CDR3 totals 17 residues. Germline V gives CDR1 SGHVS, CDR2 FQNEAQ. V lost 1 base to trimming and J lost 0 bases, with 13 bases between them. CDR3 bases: TGTGCCAGCAGCTTAGGGGCACGGGGAAGCTCTGGAAACACCATATATTTT. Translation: CASSLGARGSSGNTIYF.

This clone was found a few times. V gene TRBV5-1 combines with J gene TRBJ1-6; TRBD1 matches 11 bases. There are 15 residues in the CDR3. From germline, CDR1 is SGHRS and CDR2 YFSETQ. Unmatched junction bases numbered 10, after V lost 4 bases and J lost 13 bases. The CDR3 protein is CASSTSGTGGFPLHF. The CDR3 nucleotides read TGCGCCAGCAGCACCTCCGGGACAGGGGGATTTCCCCTCCACTTT.